This is a list of T cell receptor beta chains from one sample in a study of T cells in Graves' hyperthyroidism and ophthalmopathy. One entry per CDR3 protein, called by TCRdb with MiXCR from the multiplex PCR reads. The sample has some 50,000 distinct CDR3 sequences; 45% to 65% are singletons. Sequencing input: peripheral blood or thyroid tissue (not recorded which). The receptors here all came from a man younger than 30 with Graves' hyperthyroidism. Both conserved end residues are part of each CDR3. The order of the fields is D gene, J gene, clone size, V gene, CDR3 protein, CDR3 DNA. D genes are given only for firm matches. Only part of the rows carry a size: once, few, many, or a class if the clone is expanded.

>TRBD1|TRBJ1-4|once|TRBV7-6
CASSLPPGQGVEKLFF
TGTGCCAGCAGCTTGCCACCGGGACAGGGAGTTGAAAAACTGTTTTTT
>TRBD1|TRBJ1-2|NA|TRBV12-3/TRBV12-4
CAGSLAGTGPEGYTF
TGTGCCGGCAGTTTAGCAGGGACAGGCCCAGAGGGCTACACCTTC
>NA|TRBJ2-7|many|TRBV20-1
CSAGWGQYF
TGCAGTGCCGGATGGGGGCAGTACTTC
>NA|TRBJ2-7|NA|TRBV20-1
CSASPDPYEQYF
TGCAGTGCTAGCCCCGACCCCTACGAGCAGTACTTC
>NA|TRBJ2-7|NA|TRBV19
CASERPGEQHF
TGTGCCAGCGAACGGCCAGGCGAGCAACACTTC
>NA|TRBJ2-5|many|TRBV5-1
CASSLGHTYQETQYF
TGCGCCAGCAGCTTGGGGCACACTTACCAAGAGACCCAGTACTTC
>NA|TRBJ2-7|medium-sized|TRBV29-1
CSVPGTRTYEQYF
TGCAGCGTCCCCGGGACAAGAACCTACGAGCAGTACTTC
>NA|TRBJ1-5|few|TRBV27
CASSLSPGSYSNQPQHF
TGTGCCAGCAGTTTATCCCCCGGCAGCTATAGCAATCAGCCCCAGCATTTT
>NA|TRBJ2-7|NA|TRBV9
CASSVPGTRTYEQYF
TGTGCCAGCAGCGTCCCCGGGACAAGAACCTACGAGCAGTACTTC
>NA|TRBJ2-7|many|TRBV7-9
CASSVSGQVASYEQYF
TGTGCCAGCAGCGTCAGTGGGCAGGTCGCCTCCTACGAGCAGTACTTC
>NA|TRBJ1-6|NA|TRBV2
CASQMETGNSPLHF
TGTGCCAGCCAGATGGAAACGGGGAATTCACCCCTCCACTTT
>TRBD1|TRBJ2-2|NA|TRBV15
CATSTRQGWPGELFF
TGTGCCACCAGCACGAGACAGGGATGGCCCGGGGAGCTGTTCTTT
>TRBD1|TRBJ1-5|NA|TRBV7-2
CASSRGQGAKMYQHF
TGCGCCAGCAGCCGCGGACAGGGGGCGAAGATGTACCAGCACTTT
>NA|TRBJ1-6|many|TRBV9
CASSVSLYGSHEDFYNSPLHF
TGTGCCAGCAGCGTATCTCTGTATGGCAGTCACGAGGATTTTTATAATTCACCCCTCCACTTT
>TRBD1|TRBJ1-2|NA|TRBV9
CASSSGTANYGYTF
TGTGCCAGCAGTTCCGGGACAGCTAACTATGGCTACACCTTC
>NA|TRBJ2-5|NA|TRBV7-2
CASSLDRAKTQYF
TGTGCCAGCAGCTTAGACAGGGCGAAGACCCAGTACTTC
>NA|TRBJ1-1|NA|TRBV7-2
CASSQGLMNTEAFF
TGTGCCAGCAGCCAGGGACTGATGAACACTGAAGCTTTCTTT
>TRBD1|TRBJ1-4|few|TRBV20-1
CSATDDRVEKLFF
TGCAGTGCTACCGATGACAGGGTTGAAAAACTGTTTTTT
>NA|TRBJ1-1|many|TRBV9
CASSGGGAAEAFF
TGTGCCAGCAGCGGCGGGGGGGCGGCTGAAGCTTTCTTT
>NA|TRBJ1-5|NA|TRBV5-1
CASSQEVRSVQPQHF
TGCGCCAGCAGCCAAGAGGTAAGATCGGTTCAGCCCCAGCATTTT
>TRBD2|TRBJ2-7|many|TRBV6-5
CASSGLAGAYEQYF
TGTGCCAGCAGTGGGCTAGCGGGAGCTTACGAGCAGTACTTC
>NA|TRBJ1-1|NA|TRBV5-1
CASKGDTEAFF
TGCGCCAGCAAGGGTGACACTGAAGCTTTCTTT
>TRBD1|TRBJ2-7|NA|TRBV7-2
CASSQRQGAEQYF
TGTGCCAGCAGCCAAAGACAGGGGGCCGAGCAGTACTTC
>NA|TRBJ2-5|NA|TRBV11-2
CASSLGVTGGETQYF
TGTGCCAGCAGCTTAGGGGTGACAGGAGGCGAGACCCAGTACTTC
>NA|TRBJ1-5|many|TRBV12-3/TRBV12-4
CASSQLQVNQPQHF
TGTGCCAGCAGTCAACTACAGGTCAATCAGCCCCAGCATTTT
>NA|TRBJ1-4|many|TRBV20-1
CSASRRPESWEKLFF
TGCAGTGCTAGTCGGCGCCCCGAGTCTTGGGAAAAACTGTTTTTT
>NA|TRBJ1-1|few|TRBV7-9
CASIRQPNTEAFF
TGTGCCAGCATAAGACAGCCGAACACTGAAGCTTTCTTT
>TRBD2|TRBJ2-2|NA|TRBV10-3
CAISVDPGGTGELFF
TGTGCCATCAGTGTAGACCCCGGGGGGACCGGGGAGCTGTTTTTT
>NA|TRBJ2-5|NA|TRBV20-1
CSASSLLAGQGTQYF
TGCAGTGCCAGCAGCCTGCTTGCGGGCCAGGGGACCCAGTACTTC
>NA|TRBJ1-1|NA|TRBV20-1
CRAKSGTEAFF
TGCAGAGCAAAGTCGGGTACTGAAGCTTTCTTT
>NA|TRBJ1-1|many|TRBV4-3
CASSQDYGTTEAFF
TGCGCCAGCAGCCAAGATTACGGCACAACTGAAGCTTTCTTT
>NA|TRBJ2-7|once|TRBV2
CASISGDGEASHEQYF
TGTGCCAGCATTTCAGGGGATGGTGAAGCTTCCCACGAGCAGTACTTC
>NA|TRBJ1-1|many|TRBV3-1
CASSPSSETEAFF
TGTGCCAGCAGCCCATCCAGCGAGACTGAAGCTTTCTTT
>NA|TRBJ2-5|many|TRBV28
CASTQRETQYF
TGTGCCAGCACCCAGAGGGAGACCCAGTACTTC
>TRBD1|TRBJ2-6|many|TRBV28
CASSVRDRRTNVLTF
TGTGCCAGCAGCGTACGGGACAGGCGTACCAACGTCCTGACTTTC
>TRBD1|TRBJ1-1|many|TRBV7-2
CASSLQGGLAEAFF
TGTGCCAGCAGCTTGCAGGGGGGGTTGGCCGAAGCTTTCTTT
>NA|TRBJ1-2|NA|TRBV24-1
CATSDAAVGYGYTF
TGTGCCACCAGTGACGCGGCTGTCGGCTATGGCTACACCTTC
>NA|TRBJ1-1|NA|TRBV29-1
CSVERGNTEAFF
TGCAGCGTTGAGAGGGGCAACACTGAAGCTTTCTTT
>NA|TRBJ2-6|many|TRBV28
CASSSPGQGKAGANVLTF
TGTGCCAGCAGTTCCCCAGGGCAGGGGAAGGCTGGGGCCAACGTCCTGACTTTC
>NA|TRBJ2-5|many|TRBV7-9
CASSLAGYLKYF
TGTGCCAGCAGCTTAGCGGGGTACTTGAAGTACTTC
>NA|TRBJ1-1|many|TRBV6-5
CASSYGGMNTEAFF
TGTGCCAGCAGTTACGGGGGTATGAACACTGAAGCTTTCTTT
>TRBD1|TRBJ2-3|NA|TRBV11-2
CASSLGQGATDTQYF
TGTGCCAGCAGCTTAGGGCAGGGGGCGACAGATACGCAGTATTTT
>TRBD2|TRBJ2-7|NA|TRBV30
CAWTPGTSFSEQYF
TGTGCCTGGACCCCGGGGACTAGTTTTAGCGAGCAGTACTTC